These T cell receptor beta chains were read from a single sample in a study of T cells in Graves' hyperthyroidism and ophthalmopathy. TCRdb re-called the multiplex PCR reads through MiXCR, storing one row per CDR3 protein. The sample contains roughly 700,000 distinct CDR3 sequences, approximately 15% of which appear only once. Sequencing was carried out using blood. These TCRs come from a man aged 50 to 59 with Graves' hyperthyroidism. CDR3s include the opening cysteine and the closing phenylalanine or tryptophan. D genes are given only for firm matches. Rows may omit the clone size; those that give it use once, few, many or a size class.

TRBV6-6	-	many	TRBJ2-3	CASSYSVPTRVRTDTQYF	TGTGCCAGCAGTTACTCTGTCCCAACTAGGGTGCGGACAGATACGCAGTATTTT
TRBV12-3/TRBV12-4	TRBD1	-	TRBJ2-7	CASSPGQGENEQYF	TGTGCCAGCAGTCCGGGACAGGGTGAGAATGAGCAGTACTTC
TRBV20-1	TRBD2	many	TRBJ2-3	CSARDLSGKYTDTQYF	TGCAGTGCTAGAGATCTCAGCGGGAAGTACACAGATACGCAGTATTTT
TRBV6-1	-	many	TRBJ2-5	CASTQMGGMETQYF	TGTGCCAGCACCCAAATGGGGGGCATGGAGACCCAGTACTTC
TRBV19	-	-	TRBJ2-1	CASKRDSSSYNEQFF	TGTGCCAGTAAGAGGGACTCTAGCTCCTACAATGAGCAGTTCTTC
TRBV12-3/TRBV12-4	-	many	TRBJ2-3	CASSLEAFSTDTQYF	TGTGCCAGCAGTTTAGAGGCTTTTAGCACAGATACGCAGTATTTT
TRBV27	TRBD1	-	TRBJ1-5	CASSLGTDSNQPQHF	TGTGCCAGCAGTTTAGGGACAGATAGCAATCAGCCCCAGCATTTT
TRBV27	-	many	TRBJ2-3	CASSLRSGSRESTDTQYF	TGTGCCAGCAGTTTGAGGTCTGGTTCCAGGGAGTCCACAGATACGCAGTATTTT
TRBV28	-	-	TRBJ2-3	CASSVNREGTDTQYF	TGTGCCAGCAGTGTCAACAGGGAGGGCACAGATACGCAGTATTTT
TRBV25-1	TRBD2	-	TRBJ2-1	CASSESGLADNEQFF	TGTGCCAGCAGTGAATCAGGGCTAGCGGACAATGAGCAGTTCTTC
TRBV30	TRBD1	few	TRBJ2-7	CAWSVLKWDSFYEQYF	TGTGCCTGGAGTGTACTCAAGTGGGACAGTTTCTACGAGCAGTACTTC
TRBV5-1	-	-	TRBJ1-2	CASSLDGFKGYTF	TGCGCCAGCAGCCTGGACGGCTTCAAGGGCTACACCTTC
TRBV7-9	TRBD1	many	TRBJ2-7	CASSPNPGGSEQYF	TGTGCCAGCAGCCCAAATCCAGGGGGCAGTGAGCAGTACTTC
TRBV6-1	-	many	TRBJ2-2	CASSEGTPGAYTGELFF	TGTGCCAGCAGTGAGGGGACTCCCGGGGCGTACACCGGGGAGCTGTTTTTT
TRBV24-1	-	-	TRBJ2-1	CATSGPRVYNEQFF	TGTGCCACCAGTGGCCCAAGGGTCTACAATGAGCAGTTCTTC
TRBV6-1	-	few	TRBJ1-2	CASSDGGGYGYTF	TGTGCCAGCAGTGATGGGGGGGGCTATGGCTACACCTTC
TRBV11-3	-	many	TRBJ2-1	CASSPDLDNEQFF	TGTGCCAGCAGCCCTGACCTAGATAATGAGCAGTTCTTC
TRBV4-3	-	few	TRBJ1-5	CASSQDGGSRQPQHF	TGCGCCAGCAGCCAAGATGGTGGGTCTAGGCAGCCCCAGCATTTT
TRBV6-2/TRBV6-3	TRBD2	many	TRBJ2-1	CASNIAGVLSLEQFF	TGTGCCAGCAATATAGCGGGAGTCCTGAGCCTGGAGCAGTTCTTC
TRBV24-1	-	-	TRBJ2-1	CATSAPDLSYNEQFF	TGTGCCACCAGTGCACCGGATCTATCCTACAATGAGCAGTTCTTC
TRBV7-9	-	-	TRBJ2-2	CASSLRAPRTNTGELFF	TGTGCCAGCAGCTTAAGGGCCCCCAGGACGAACACCGGGGAGCTGTTTTTT
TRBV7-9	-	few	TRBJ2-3	CASRGQSNTDTQYF	TGTGCCAGCAGAGGACAGTCGAACACAGATACGCAGTATTTT
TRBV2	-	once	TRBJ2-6	CANITLLGSGANVLTF	TGTGCCAACATAACCTTGCTAGGGTCTGGGGCCAACGTCCTGACTTTC